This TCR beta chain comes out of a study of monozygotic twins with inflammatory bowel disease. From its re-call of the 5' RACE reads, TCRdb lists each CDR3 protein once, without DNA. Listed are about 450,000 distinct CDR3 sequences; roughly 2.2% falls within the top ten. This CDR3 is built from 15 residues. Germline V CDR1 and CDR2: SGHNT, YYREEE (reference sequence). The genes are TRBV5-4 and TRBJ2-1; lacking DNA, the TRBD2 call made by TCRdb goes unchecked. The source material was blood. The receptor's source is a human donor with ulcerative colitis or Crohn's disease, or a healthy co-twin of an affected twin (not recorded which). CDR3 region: CASSDSGPSYNEQFF.